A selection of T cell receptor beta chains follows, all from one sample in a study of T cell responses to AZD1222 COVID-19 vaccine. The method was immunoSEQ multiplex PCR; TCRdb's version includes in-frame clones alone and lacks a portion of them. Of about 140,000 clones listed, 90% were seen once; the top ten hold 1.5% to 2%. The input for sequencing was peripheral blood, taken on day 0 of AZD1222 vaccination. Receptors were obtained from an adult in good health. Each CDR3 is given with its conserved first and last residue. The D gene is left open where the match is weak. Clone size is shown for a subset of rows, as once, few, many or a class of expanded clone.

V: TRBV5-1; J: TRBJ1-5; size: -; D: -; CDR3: CASSLGPSGQPQHF; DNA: TGCGCCAGCAGCTTGGGCCCTTCCGGACAGCCCCAGCATTTT
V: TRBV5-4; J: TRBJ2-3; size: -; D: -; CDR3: CASSFTNRASRADTQYF; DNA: TGTGCCAGCAGCTTTACTAATAGGGCTAGCCGGGCAGATACGCAGTATTTT
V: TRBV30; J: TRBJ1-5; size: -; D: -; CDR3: CAWSVARTPWSNQPQHF; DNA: TGTGCCTGGAGTGTAGCCAGGACACCCTGGAGCAATCAGCCCCAGCATTTT
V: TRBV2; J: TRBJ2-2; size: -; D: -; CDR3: CASRVSSLNTGELFF; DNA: TGTGCCAGCAGGGTTTCCAGCCTGAACACCGGGGAGCTGTTTTTT
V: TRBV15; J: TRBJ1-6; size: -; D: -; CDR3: CATSRDQGKQSLNSPLHF; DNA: TGTGCCACCAGCAGAGATCAGGGAAAACAATCCTTAAATTCACCCCTCCACTTT
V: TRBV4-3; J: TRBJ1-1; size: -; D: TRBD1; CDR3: CASSRSQGVTEAFF; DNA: TGCGCCAGCAGCAGAAGTCAGGGGGTGACTGAAGCTTTCTTT
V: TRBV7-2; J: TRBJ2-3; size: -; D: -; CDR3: CASSQGGTQYF; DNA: TGTGCCAGCAGCCAGGGGGGTACGCAGTATTTT
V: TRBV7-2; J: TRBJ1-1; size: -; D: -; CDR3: CASHYYSGGRPTEAFF; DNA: TGTGCCAGCCACTATTATTCCGGGGGGCGCCCCACTGAAGCTTTCTTT
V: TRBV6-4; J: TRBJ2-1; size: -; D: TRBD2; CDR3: CASSDAGLAGGANEQFF; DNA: TGTGCCAGCAGTGATGCCGGACTAGCGGGAGGGGCCAATGAGCAGTTCTTC
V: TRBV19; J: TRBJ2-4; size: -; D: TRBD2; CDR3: CASSIWLAGALAKNIQYF; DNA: TGTGCCAGTAGTATTTGGCTAGCGGGGGCCTTAGCCAAAAACATTCAGTACTTC
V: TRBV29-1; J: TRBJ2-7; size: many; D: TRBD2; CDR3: CSVSGESGENEQYF; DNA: TGCAGCGTCTCTGGGGAAAGCGGGGAGAACGAGCAGTACTTC
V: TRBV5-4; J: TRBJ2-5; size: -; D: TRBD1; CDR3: CASSTPRQGVVETQYF; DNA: TGTGCCAGCAGTACCCCCCGGCAGGGGGTGGTAGAGACCCAGTACTTC
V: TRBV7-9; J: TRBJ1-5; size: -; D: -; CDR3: CASSLDMGLGYSNQPQHF; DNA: TGTGCCAGCAGCTTAGACATGGGGCTTGGGTATAGCAATCAGCCCCAGCATTTT
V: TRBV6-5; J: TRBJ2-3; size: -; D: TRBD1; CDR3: CASSSPGQGTDTQYF; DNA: TGTGCCAGCAGTTCGCCGGGACAGGGGACCGATACGCAGTATTTT
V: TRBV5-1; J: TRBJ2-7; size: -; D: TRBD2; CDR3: CASSFSTSGSMSYEQYF; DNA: TGCGCCAGCAGCTTTTCGACTAGCGGGAGTATGTCCTACGAGCAGTACTTC
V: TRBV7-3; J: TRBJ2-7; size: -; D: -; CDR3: CASSLTPRYEQYF; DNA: TGTGCCAGCAGCTTAACCCCCCGGTACGAGCAGTACTTC
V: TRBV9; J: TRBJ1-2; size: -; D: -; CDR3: CASSVEGWDGYTF; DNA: TGTGCCAGCAGCGTAGAGGGATGGGATGGCTACACCTTC
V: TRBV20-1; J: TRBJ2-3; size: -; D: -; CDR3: CSASRDTDTQYF; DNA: TGCAGTGCTAGTCGGGACACAGATACGCAGTATTTT
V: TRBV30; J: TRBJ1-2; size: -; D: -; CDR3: CAWTRGLGYGYTF; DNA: TGTGCCTGGACCCGCGGATTAGGCTATGGCTACACCTTC
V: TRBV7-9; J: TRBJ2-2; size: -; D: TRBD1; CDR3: CASSYRTGGGELFF; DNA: TGTGCCAGCAGTTACCGGACAGGGGGAGGGGAGCTGTTTTTT
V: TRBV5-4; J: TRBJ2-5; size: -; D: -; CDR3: CASSLGRIQETQYF; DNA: TGTGCCAGCAGCTTGGGACGGATACAAGAGACCCAGTACTTC
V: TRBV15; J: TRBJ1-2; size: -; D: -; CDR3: CATSRDSYGYTF; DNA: TGTGCCACCAGCAGGGACAGCTATGGCTACACCTTC
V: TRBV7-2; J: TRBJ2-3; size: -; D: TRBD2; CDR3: CASSFLLTSGSTDTQYF; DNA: TGTGCCAGCAGCTTCCTCTTGACTAGCGGAAGCACAGATACGCAGTATTTT
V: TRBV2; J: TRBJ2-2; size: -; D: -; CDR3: CASSERRYTGELFF; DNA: TGTGCCAGCAGTGAAAGGAGATACACCGGGGAGCTGTTTTTT
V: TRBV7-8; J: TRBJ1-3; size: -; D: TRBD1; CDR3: CASSLASGGGSGNTIYF; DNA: TGTGCCAGCAGCTTAGCGTCAGGGGGGGGCTCTGGAAACACCATATATTTT
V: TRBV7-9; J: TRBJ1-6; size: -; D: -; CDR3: CASSHSGGLSYNSPLHF; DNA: TGTGCCAGCAGCCACAGCGGCGGTCTCTCCTATAATTCACCCCTCCACTTT
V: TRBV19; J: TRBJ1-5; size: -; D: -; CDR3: CASSIDLEVVGNQPQHF; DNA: TGTGCCAGTAGTATAGATCTTGAGGTGGTGGGCAATCAGCCCCAGCATTTT
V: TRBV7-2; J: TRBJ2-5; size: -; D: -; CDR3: CASSSPGPETQYF; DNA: TGTGCCAGCAGCTCCCCGGGTCCGGAGACCCAGTACTTC
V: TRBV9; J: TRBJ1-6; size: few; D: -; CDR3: CASSADRGSPLHF; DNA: TGTGCCAGCAGCGCCGACCGGGGATCACCCCTCCACTTT
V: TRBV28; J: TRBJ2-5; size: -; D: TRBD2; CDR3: CASSETGLAGGAPQYF; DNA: TGTGCCAGCAGCGAAACAGGACTAGCGGGGGGGGCGCCCCAGTACTTC
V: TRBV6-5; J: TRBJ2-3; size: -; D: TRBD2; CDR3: CASRTAGGVDTQYF; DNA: TGTGCCAGCAGAACAGCGGGGGGGGTAGATACGCAGTATTTT
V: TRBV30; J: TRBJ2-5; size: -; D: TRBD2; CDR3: CAWSVPRGAGGPYQETQYF; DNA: TGTGCCTGGAGTGTACCCCGGGGAGCGGGGGGCCCCTACCAAGAGACCCAGTACTTC
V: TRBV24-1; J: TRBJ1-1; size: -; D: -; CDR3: CATSDLRLEAFF; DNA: TGTGCCACCAGTGATTTAAGGCTTGAAGCTTTCTTT
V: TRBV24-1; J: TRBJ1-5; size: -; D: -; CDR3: CATSEAAETQPQHF; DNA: TGTGCCACCAGTGAAGCAGCAGAGACGCAGCCCCAGCATTTT
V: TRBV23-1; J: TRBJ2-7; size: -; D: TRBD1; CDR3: CASSRRIDRVYYEQYF; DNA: TGCGCCAGCAGCCGACGCATAGACAGGGTTTACTACGAGCAGTACTTC
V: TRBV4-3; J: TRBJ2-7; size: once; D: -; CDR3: CASSQDEGVSEQYF; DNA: TGCGCCAGCAGCCAAGATGAGGGGGTTAGCGAGCAGTACTTC
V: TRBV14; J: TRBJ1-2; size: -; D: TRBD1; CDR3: CASSPRGPYGYTF; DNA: TGTGCCAGCAGCCCCAGGGGGCCCTATGGCTACACCTTC
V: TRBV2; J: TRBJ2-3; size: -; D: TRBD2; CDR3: CASSERSGGRLDTQYF; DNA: TGTGCCAGCAGTGAAAGGAGCGGGGGGCGGCTAGATACGCAGTATTTT
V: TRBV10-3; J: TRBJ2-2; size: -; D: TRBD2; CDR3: CAINREGLNTGELFF; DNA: TGTGCCATCAACCGGGAGGGCCTCAACACCGGGGAGCTGTTTTTT
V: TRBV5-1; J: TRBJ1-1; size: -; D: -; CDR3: CASSLDRAMNTEAFF; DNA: TGCGCCAGCAGCTTGGACAGGGCCATGAACACTGAAGCTTTCTTT
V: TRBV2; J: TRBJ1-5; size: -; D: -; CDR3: CASKASMGQGGNQPQHF; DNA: TGTGCCAGCAAAGCTAGTATGGGGCAGGGAGGCAATCAGCCCCAGCATTTT
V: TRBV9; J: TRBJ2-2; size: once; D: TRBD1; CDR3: CASSVGTGVDTGELFF; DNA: TGTGCCAGCAGCGTAGGTACAGGGGTTGACACCGGGGAGCTGTTTTTT
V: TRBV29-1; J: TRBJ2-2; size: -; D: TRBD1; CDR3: CSVDNRGRGYTGELFF; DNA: TGCAGCGTCGACAACAGGGGGCGCGGATACACCGGGGAGCTGTTTTTT
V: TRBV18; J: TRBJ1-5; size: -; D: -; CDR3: CASSPDRNQPQHF; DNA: TGTGCCAGCTCCCCGGATCGCAATCAGCCCCAGCATTTT
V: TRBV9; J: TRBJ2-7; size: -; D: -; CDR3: CASSVAGALSYEQYF; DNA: TGTGCCAGCAGCGTAGCAGGGGCGTTGTCCTACGAGCAGTACTTC
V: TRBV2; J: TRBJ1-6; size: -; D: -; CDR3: CASSVRADNSPLHF; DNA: TGTGCCAGCAGTGTGCGGGCCGATAATTCACCCCTCCACTTT
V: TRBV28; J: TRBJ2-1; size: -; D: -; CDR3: CASSINPDSPAGQFF; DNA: TGTGCCAGCAGTATCAATCCGGACTCCCCCGCGGGTCAGTTCTTC
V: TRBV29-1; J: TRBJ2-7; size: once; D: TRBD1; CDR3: CSVTSGTGDSYEQYF; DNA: TGCAGCGTTACCTCCGGGACAGGGGATTCCTACGAGCAGTACTTC
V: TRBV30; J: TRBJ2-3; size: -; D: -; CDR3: CAYGLGLAITDTQYF; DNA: TGTGCTTACGGGCTCGGGCTAGCGATCACAGATACGCAGTATTTT
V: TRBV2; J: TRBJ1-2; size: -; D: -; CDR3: CASSEGGQGEGYTF; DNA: TGTGCCAGCAGTGAGGGGGGGCAGGGAGAGGGCTACACCTTC
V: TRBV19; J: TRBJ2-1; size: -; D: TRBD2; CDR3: CASSSPSGRFAYNEQFF; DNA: TGTGCCAGTAGTTCCCCTAGCGGGAGGTTCGCCTACAATGAGCAGTTCTTC
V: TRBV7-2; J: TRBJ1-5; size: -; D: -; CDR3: CASSLGEQGNQPQHF; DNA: TGTGCCAGCAGCTTAGGCGAACAGGGCAATCAGCCCCAGCATTTT
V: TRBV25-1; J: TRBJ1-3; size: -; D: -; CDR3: CASSKGNYGNTIYF; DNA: TGTGCCAGCAGTAAAGGAAATTATGGAAACACCATATATTTT
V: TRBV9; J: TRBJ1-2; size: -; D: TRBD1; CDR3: CASQGASYYGYTF; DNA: TGTGCCAGCCAGGGGGCGTCGTACTATGGCTACACCTTC
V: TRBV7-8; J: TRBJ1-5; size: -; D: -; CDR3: CASTKDRHGSAQHF; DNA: TGTGCCAGCACAAAGGACAGACACGGTTCAGCCCAGCATTTT
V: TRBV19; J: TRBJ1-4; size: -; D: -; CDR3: CASSMDSHNEKLFF; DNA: TGTGCCAGTAGTATGGACAGTCATAATGAAAAACTGTTTTTT
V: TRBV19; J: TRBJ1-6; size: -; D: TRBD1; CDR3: CASSKGTVLTGGLSPYNSPLHF; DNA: TGTGCCAGTAGTAAGGGTACAGTTTTGACAGGGGGCTTGAGCCCCTATAATTCACCCCTCCACTTT